This TCR beta chain was captured in a study of blood T cell repertoires in COVID-19. Original methodology: Amplified reference gene primers provided the basis for estimating nucleated cell counts. Assay used: immunoSEQ multiplex PCR; TCRdb lists only in-frame clones, some missing. Clonal size and the V and J genes are those of that table, whereas D and trimming came from the DNA. The sample yields around 80,000 clones, 80% seen once. Germline V gene sequence: CDR1 SGDLS, CDR2 YYNGEE. The CDR3 covers 15 residues. Trimming took off 3 bases at V and 7 bases at J, with 14 bases between the two ends. The specimen was peripheral blood. The clonotype was recovered from a woman in her seventies with acute or convalescent COVID-19. The rearrangement joins TRBV9 to TRBJ1-6, with D maybe TRBD1 (5 bases). The CDR3 DNA reads as TGTGCCAGCAGCGGGGGCGTTACTCCCAATTCACCCCTCCACTTT. Translation gives CASSGGVTPNSPLHF.